Listed here is a single TCR beta chain. Multiplex PCR, run in two rounds, amplified TCR beta CDR3 from genomic DNA. The first PCR round targeted every TRBV and TRBJ gene with specific primers. TCRdb itself ran the multiplex PCR reads through MiXCR, one entry per CDR3 protein. The table lists over 25,000 distinct CDR3 sequences, around 42% of them singletons. The record originates from a study of prognosis after radiotherapy for stage I lung cancer. V was cut by 5 bases and J by 0 bases, with 11 bases left in between. Germline lookup yields CDR1 MDHEN and CDR2 SYDVKM. The CDR3 spans 15 residues. The origin of this receptor is a donor aged 50 or older with non-small cell lung cancer. This specimen was PBMCs, taken before or after stereotactic body radiation therapy (not recorded which). This sequence joins TRBV28 and TRBJ1-3; D is uncertain. As DNA, the CDR3 is TGTGCCAGCAGTACCAGTCCCACCTCTGGAAACACCATATATTTT. This codes for CASSTSPTSGNTIYF.